The 32 T cell receptor beta chains given below trace back to one sample, sequenced in a study of blood T cells in healthy people across ages. Combining a sample-barcoded 5' primer with a J-beta primer mix, a second PCR ran for roughly 7 to 12 cycles. TCRdb processed the 5' RACE reads anew with MiXCR; each CDR3 protein has one entry. Here the sample spans roughly 500,000 distinct CDR3 sequences, 27% being singletons. The sample taken for sequencing was blood. The receptors come from a woman in her seventies in good health.

The gene calls are TRBV9 and TRBJ2-5; possibly TRBD1 for D (6 bases). The J call is in doubt because the DNA end fits TRBJ2-7 better. CDR3 length: 15 amino acids. Per germline, CDR1 SGDLS and CDR2 YYNGEE. The CDR3 nucleotides are TGTGCCAGCAGCGTATCAACAGGGAATTCCTACGAGCAGTACTTC. It encodes CASSVSTGNSYEQYF.

V and J are TRBV5-1 and TRBJ2-6; possibly TRBD2 for D (5 bases). The V gene's germline CDR1 is SGHRS and CDR2 YFSETQ. Trimming removed 0 bases from V and 2 bases from J, with 9 bases in between. The CDR3 covers 16 residues. The CDR3 protein is CASSLGSVAGANVLTF. The DNA for the CDR3 is TGCGCCAGCAGCTTGGGTAGCGTTGCTGGGGCCAACGTCCTGACTTTC.

The chain employs TRBV5-1 and TRBJ1-1; TRBD1 agrees at 11 bases. CDR3 length: 15 amino acids. V shed 4 bases, J shed 13 bases, and the junction held 15 bases outside the gene matches. CDR1 is SGHRS, CDR2 YFSETQ, per germline. The CDR3 loop reads CASSIGTGGRKSDFF. The DNA of the CDR3 is TGCGCCAGCAGCATCGGGACAGGGGGTAGAAAAAGTGATTTCTTT.

The rearrangement joins TRBV9 to TRBJ2-1, with 10 bases fitting TRBD2. The CDR3 consists of 18 residues. With 0 bases clipped from V and 6 bases from J, the junction kept 12 bases outside the gene matches. Germline V gene data show CDR1 as SGDLS and CDR2 as YYNGEE. Here the CDR3 DNA reads TGTGCCAGCAGCGTAGTCCCCATCAAGCGGGGGGGCGTCAATGAGCAGTTCTTC. This gives the protein CASSVVPIKRGGVNEQFF.

J is TRBJ1-5 and V is TRBV18; D is undetermined. V was shortened by 2 bases and J by 2 bases, with 4 bases between the two germline ends. The CDR3 is 13 amino acids. Germline lookup yields CDR1 KGHSH and CDR2 LQKENI. This chain's CDR3 is CASSPEGNQPQHF. In nucleotides, the CDR3 is TGTGCCAGCTCACCAGAGGGCAATCAGCCCCAGCATTTT.

In its sample, this clonotype was seen a few times. For the CDR3, the DNA is TGTGCCAGCGGAACCATGGGGGAGCAGTACTTC. It specifies CASGTMGEQYF. This chain uses TRBV12-3 or TRBV12-4 with TRBJ2-5; D tentatively reads TRBD1 or TRBD2 (5 bases each). This CDR3 region has 11 residues. The germline V and J ends were trimmed by 8 bases and 11 bases, with 15 bases remaining between them.

This clonotype has only a few counts. One end of the junction fails to match germline, which may point to a read error. The rearrangement uses TRBV6-5 and TRBJ2-1; D gene ambiguous. The CDR3 is 14 amino acids. From germline, CDR1 is MNHEY and CDR2 SVGAGI. The DNA of the CDR3 is TGTGCCGGCAGTTCTTGGGCAGTAAGAAATGAGCAGTTCTTC. Amino acid sequence: CAGSSWAVRNEQFF.

The chain carries TRBV3-1 and TRBJ2-1; D not certain. Germline-derived CDR1 and CDR2 are LGHDT and YNNKEL (reference sequence). The CDR3 totals 15 residues. V shed 3 bases and J shed 0 bases, with 9 bases lying between them. This chain's CDR3 is CASSQIRSSYNEQFF. The CDR3, as DNA: TGTGCCAGCAGCCAGATCAGGAGCTCCTACAATGAGCAGTTCTTC.

This clonotype occurred a few times. Here the CDR3 DNA reads TGTGCCAGCAGTTACTCTCCCAGGGGATACTATGGCTACACCTTC. Protein product: CASSYSPRGYYGYTF. The V and J genes are TRBV6-5 and TRBJ1-2, with D possibly being TRBD1 (6 bases). Trimming cost V 0 bases and J 3 bases, with 11 bases left between them. Germline CDR1 and CDR2: MNHEY and SVGAGI. This CDR3 is 15 amino acids long.

This clonotype was detected a few times. The junction differs from germline at one of its ends, possibly a read error. The chain couples TRBV7-7 to TRBJ2-7; no definite D call. CDR1 and CDR2 (germline): SSHAT, FNYEAQ (reference sequence). The CDR3 totals 14 residues. The DNA of the CDR3 is TGTGCTAGCAGCTCCGATCATGCGCTGGCCGAGCAGTACTTC. Translated, it gives CASSSDHALAEQYF.

Concerning this clonotype: One end of the junction does not line up with germline, which may come from a read error. The chain recombines TRBV7-7 with TRBJ2-5; 10 bases match TRBD2. CDR1 is SSHAT, CDR2 FNYEAQ, per germline (reference sequence). This CDR3 region has 14 residues. The CDR3 nucleotides read TGTGCTACGGGATCTAGCGGGGGAGAAGAGATCCAGTACTTC. It is translated as CATGSSGGEEIQYF.

Only one count was recorded for this clonotype. The chain uses TRBV5-1 and TRBJ1-1; tentative D call: TRBD1 (6 bases). Germline lookup yields CDR1 SGHRS and CDR2 YFSETQ. V lost 4 bases and J 4 bases, leaving 17 bases between the germline ends. The CDR3 has 15 residues. In nucleotides, the CDR3 is TGCGCCAGCAGCGGGGGCCTCACTTCGGGCACTGAAGCTTTCTTT. This sequence encodes CASSGGLTSGTEAFF. The full variable domain, in which reference TRBV5-1 and TRBJ1-1 provide the parts outside the CDR3, is KAGVTQTPRYLIKTRGQQVTLSCSPISGHRSVSWYQQTPGQGLQFLFEYFSETQRNKGNFPGRFSGRQFSNSRSEMNVSTLELGDSALYLCASSGGLTSGTEAFFGQGTRLTVV.

In this sample, this clonotype turned up a few times. The V and J genes are TRBV6-1 and TRBJ1-3; D is ambiguous. CDR1 is MNHNS, CDR2 SASEGT, per germline. CDR3 size: 16 residues. The germline V and J ends were trimmed by 4 bases and 4 bases, with 17 bases remaining between them. The CDR3 loop reads CASSAQNPATGNTIYF. As DNA, the CDR3 is TGTGCCAGCAGTGCGCAGAACCCAGCGACCGGAAACACCATATATTTT.

This clonotype was observed many times. V and J are TRBV7-9 and TRBJ2-3, with unresolved D. This CDR3 is 12 amino acids long. CDR1 and CDR2 from the germline V gene are SEHNR and FQNEAQ (reference sequence). V shed 5 bases and J shed 6 bases, with 9 bases lying between them. The DNA for the CDR3 is TGTGCCAGCAGCCAGAAGAGGGATACGCAGTATTTT. Protein product: CASSQKRDTQYF.

V usage is TRBV20-1 and J usage is TRBJ2-5; D possibly uses TRBD1 or TRBD2 (6 bases each). Germline assignment: CDR1 DFQATT and CDR2 SNEGSKA (reference sequence). The CDR3 is made up of 14 amino acids. Trimming removed 0 bases at V and 7 bases at J, with 15 bases between. In nucleotides, the CDR3 is TGCAGTGCTAGAGAGGGGGGCCCCCGTGGGACCCAGTACTTC. It encodes CSAREGGPRGTQYF.

This chain uses TRBV7-2 with TRBJ1-4, with a weak D call TRBD1 (6 bases). CDR3 length: 15 amino acids. The germline V gene encodes CDR1 SGHTA and CDR2 FQGNSA. V was clipped by 2 bases and J by 8 bases, with 15 bases between them. The CDR3 DNA reads TGTGCCAGCAGCTTACGGACAGTGGGTAGGGAAAAACTGTTTTTT. Amino acid sequence: CASSLRTVGREKLFF.

This clonotype has more than one count but fewer than ten. The V gene is TRBV5-5, the J gene TRBJ1-1; the D gene is possibly TRBD1 (6 bases). The V end lost 0 bases, the J end lost 4 bases, and 19 bases lay between the germline ends. The CDR3 runs to 17 residues. Germline V lookup: CDR1 SGHKS, CDR2 YYEKEE (reference sequence). CDR3 loop: CASSLAWAGVYSTEAFF. DNA of the CDR3: TGTGCCAGCAGCTTGGCTTGGGCAGGGGTGTACAGCACTGAAGCTTTCTTT.

This clonotype was counted between two and nine times. The rearrangement links TRBV7-8 to TRBJ2-5; weak D call: TRBD1 (6 bases). The assigned J gene may be wrong: the sequence end matches TRBJ2-7 better. This CDR3 comprises 13 residues. CDR1 is SGHVS and CDR2 is FQNEAQ in the germline V gene. The DNA of the CDR3 is TGTGCCAGCAGGTTCAGGGGATCCTACGAGCAGTACTTC. Protein sequence: CASRFRGSYEQYF.

This clonotype occurred a few times. The gene calls are TRBV12-3 or TRBV12-4 and TRBJ2-5, with TRBD2 as a possible D gene (6 bases). The germline V and J ends were trimmed by 7 bases and 7 bases, with 22 bases remaining between them. The CDR3 loop spans 15 amino acids. CDR3 sequence: CASNLREGGKGTQYF. DNA for the CDR3: TGTGCCAGCAATCTTAGAGAGGGAGGAAAGGGGACCCAGTACTTC.

The V call is TRBV5-1, the J call TRBJ2-3; 9 bases are shared with TRBD2. V shed 0 bases, J shed 4 bases, and the junction held 12 bases outside the gene matches. The CDR3 is made up of 18 amino acids. CDR1 and CDR2 (germline): SGHRS, YFSETQ. The CDR3 sequence: CASSLAASGDGRADTQYF. In nucleotides, the CDR3 is TGCGCCAGCAGCTTGGCCGCTAGCGGGGACGGTCGGGCAGATACGCAGTATTTT.

The V call is TRBV7-9, the J call TRBJ1-4; D call uncertain. CDR1 is SEHNR, CDR2 FQNEAQ, per germline (reference sequence). This CDR3 has 15 residues. Trimming removed 6 bases from V and 0 bases from J, with 11 bases in between. The CDR3 is CASSPTLSTNEKLFF. DNA of the CDR3: TGTGCCAGCAGTCCCACACTGTCAACTAATGAAAAACTGTTTTTT.

This rearrangement joins TRBV7-2 to TRBJ2-7; D uncertain. Germline lookup yields CDR1 SGHTA and CDR2 FQGNSA. The V gene lost 4 bases and the J gene lost 0 bases, with 7 bases spanning the gap. The CDR3 has 13 residues. CDR3 nucleotides: TGTGCCAGCAGCTCCCCGAGCTCCTACGAGCAGTACTTC. This encodes CASSSPSSYEQYF.

This clonotype was recorded at least ten times. The gene calls are TRBV7-8 and TRBJ2-3; perhaps TRBD2 as D (6 bases). Germline V CDR1 and CDR2: SGHVS, FQNEAQ. CDR3 length: 14 amino acids. The V end was cut by 0 bases, the J end by 4 bases, with 8 bases between. CDR3: CASSLATSSDTQYF. The CDR3 DNA follows: TGTGCCAGCAGCTTAGCTACTAGCTCAGATACGCAGTATTTT.

This clonotype was recorded at least ten times. The chain couples TRBV24-1 to TRBJ2-2, with a tentative D call TRBD2 (6 bases). Trimming cost V 3 bases and J 5 bases, with 15 bases left between them. Per germline, CDR1 KGHDR and CDR2 SFDVKD. The CDR3 sequence is 16 residues long. The CDR3 DNA is TGTGCCACCAGTGATGCCCGGGACTCCCTAACCGGGGAGCTGTTTTTT. This sequence encodes CATSDARDSLTGELFF.

The chain uses TRBV27 and TRBJ1-2; no clear D gene. This CDR3 is built from 14 residues. Trimming shortened V by 5 bases and J by 4 bases, and 14 bases separated the two germline ends. Germline values: CDR1 MNHEY, CDR2 SMNVEV (reference sequence). CDR3 sequence: CASSRSVTVYGYTF. In nucleotides, the CDR3 is TGTGCCAGCAGTCGGTCGGTAACGGTCTATGGCTACACCTTC.

This clonotype was observed a handful of times. The chain employs TRBV4-3 and TRBJ1-1; 12 bases fit TRBD1. The CDR3 is made up of 18 amino acids. The trim removed 3 bases at V and 6 bases at J, leaving 14 bases unmatched. Germline V gives CDR1 LGHNA, CDR2 YSLEER. The DNA for the CDR3 is TGCGCCAGCAGCCATGAATGGGACAGGGGGCGATTGGGCTCTGAAGCTTTCTTT. The encoded protein is CASSHEWDRGRLGSEAFF.

The chain combines TRBV6-2 or TRBV6-3 with TRBJ1-5; possibly TRBD1 for D (6 bases). V lost 8 bases, J lost 5 bases, and 19 bases lay in between. The CDR3 loop spans 15 amino acids. Germline CDR1 and CDR2: MNHEY and SVGEGT. The CDR3 spells CASGTTGRRDQPQHF. CDR3 DNA sequence: TGTGCCAGCGGGACGACAGGTCGAAGGGATCAGCCCCAGCATTTT.

The gene calls are TRBV11-3 and TRBJ2-1; TRBD2 agrees at 10 bases. Germline trimming cut 1 base from V and 2 bases from J; bases unmatched to any gene: 8. Germline V gives CDR1 SGHNT, CDR2 YENEEA. This CDR3 comprises 18 residues. CDR3 amino acids: CASSLVGFSGGTYNEQFF. CDR3 nucleotides: TGTGCCAGCAGCTTAGTTGGCTTTAGCGGGGGGACCTACAATGAGCAGTTCTTC.

This clonotype came up a few times. The chain joins TRBV12-3 or TRBV12-4 to TRBJ1-4; 10 bases map to TRBD1. The CDR3 extends over 14 amino acids. V dropped 5 bases and J dropped 10; count of bases not matched to a gene: 7. CDR3 region: CASSPGTGEGKLFF. The CDR3 DNA is TGTGCCAGCAGTCCAGGGACAGGGGAGGGAAAACTGTTTTTT.

The chain has TRBV7-2 and TRBJ2-1; the match to TRBD2 covers 9 bases. Per the germline V gene, CDR1 is SGHTA and CDR2 is FQGNSA. The CDR3 has 15 amino acids. With V trimmed by 2 bases and J by 9 bases, 8 bases remained unmatched. This CDR3 is CASSLFAGGPGEQFF. In DNA, the CDR3 is TGTGCCAGCAGCTTATTCGCGGGGGGGCCAGGTGAGCAGTTCTTC.

V gene TRBV20-1 combines with J gene TRBJ1-2; 9 nucleotides line up with TRBD1. V was clipped by 3 bases and J by 0 bases; unmatched bases: 5. The CDR3 extends over 15 amino acids. In germline, CDR1 is DFQATT, CDR2 SNEGSKA (reference sequence). Here the CDR3 reads CSASGGQGSNYGYTF. CDR3 nucleotides: TGCAGTGCTAGTGGGGGACAGGGTTCTAACTATGGCTACACCTTC.

The rearrangement links TRBV7-2 to TRBJ2-7; TRBD2 aligns across 10 bases. Germline loops: CDR1 SGHTA, CDR2 FQGNSA. Unmatched junction bases numbered 11, after V lost 5 bases and J lost 10 bases. The CDR3 has 14 residues. CDR3 DNA: TGTGCCAGCAGCCTTAGCGGGGGGCGCCAGATCCAGTACTTC. Its protein product is CASSLSGGRQIQYF.